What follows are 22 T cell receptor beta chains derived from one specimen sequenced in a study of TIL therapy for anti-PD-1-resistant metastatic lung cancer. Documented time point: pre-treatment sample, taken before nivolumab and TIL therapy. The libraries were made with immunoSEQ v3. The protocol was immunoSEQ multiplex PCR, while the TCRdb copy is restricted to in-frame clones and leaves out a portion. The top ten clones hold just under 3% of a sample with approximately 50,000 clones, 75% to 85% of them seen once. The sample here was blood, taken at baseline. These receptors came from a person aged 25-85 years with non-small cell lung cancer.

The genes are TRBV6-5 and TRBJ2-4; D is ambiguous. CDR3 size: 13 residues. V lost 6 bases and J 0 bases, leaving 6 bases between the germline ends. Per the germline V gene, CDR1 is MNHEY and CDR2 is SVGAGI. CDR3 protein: CASRGLAKNIQYF. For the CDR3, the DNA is TGTGCCAGCAGAGGCCTAGCCAAAAACATTCAGTACTTC.

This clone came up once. CDR3 nucleotides: TGTGCCAGCAGTTCAGGGTCGCATAACTATGGCTACACCTTC. Amino acids: CASSSGSHNYGYTF. V usage is TRBV28 and J usage is TRBJ1-2; D may be TRBD1 (5 bases). Germline V gene lookup returns CDR1 MDHEN and CDR2 SYDVKM. The CDR3 contains 14 residues. Trimming shortened V by 4 bases and J by 1 base, and 10 bases separated the two germline ends.

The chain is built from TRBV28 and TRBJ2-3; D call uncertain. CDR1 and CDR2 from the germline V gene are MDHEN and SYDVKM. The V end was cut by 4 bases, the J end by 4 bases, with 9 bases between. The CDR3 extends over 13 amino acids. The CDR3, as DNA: TGTGCCAGCAGTTCGAACTTCCCAGATACGCAGTATTTT. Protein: CASSSNFPDTQYF.

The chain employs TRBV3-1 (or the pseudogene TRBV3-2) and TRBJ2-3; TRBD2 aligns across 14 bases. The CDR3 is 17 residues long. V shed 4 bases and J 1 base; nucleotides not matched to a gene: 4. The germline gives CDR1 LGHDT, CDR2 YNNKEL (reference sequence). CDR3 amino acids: CASSPGLAGARTDTQYF. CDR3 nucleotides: TGTGCCAGCAGCCCGGGACTAGCGGGGGCTCGCACAGATACGCAGTATTTT.

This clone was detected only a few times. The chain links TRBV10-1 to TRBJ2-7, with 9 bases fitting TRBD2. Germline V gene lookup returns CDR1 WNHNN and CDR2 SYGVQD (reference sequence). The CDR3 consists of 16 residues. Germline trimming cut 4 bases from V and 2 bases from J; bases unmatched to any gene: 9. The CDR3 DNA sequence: TGCGCCAGCAGTGGACACCAAGCGGGAGGAACCTACGAGCAGTACTTC. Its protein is CASSGHQAGGTYEQYF.

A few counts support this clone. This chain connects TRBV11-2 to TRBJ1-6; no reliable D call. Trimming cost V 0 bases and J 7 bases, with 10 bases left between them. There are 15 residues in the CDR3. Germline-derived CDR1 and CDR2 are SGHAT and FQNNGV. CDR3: CASSLDRIGNSPLHF. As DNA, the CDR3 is TGTGCCAGCAGCTTAGATCGGATTGGGAATTCACCCCTCCACTTT.

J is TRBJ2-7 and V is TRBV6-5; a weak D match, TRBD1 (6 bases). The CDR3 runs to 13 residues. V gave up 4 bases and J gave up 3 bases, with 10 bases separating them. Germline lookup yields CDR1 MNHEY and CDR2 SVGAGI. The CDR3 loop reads CASSWDKDYEQYF. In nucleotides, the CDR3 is TGTGCCAGCAGTTGGGACAAGGACTACGAGCAGTACTTC.

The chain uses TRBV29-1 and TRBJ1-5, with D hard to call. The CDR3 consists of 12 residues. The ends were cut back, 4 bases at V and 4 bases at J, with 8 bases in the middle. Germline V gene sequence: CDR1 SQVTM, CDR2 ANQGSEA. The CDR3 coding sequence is TGCAGCGTTGCGGACCCGAATCAGCCCCAGCATTTT. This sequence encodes CSVADPNQPQHF. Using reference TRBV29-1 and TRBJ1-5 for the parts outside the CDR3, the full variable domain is SAVISQKPSRDICQRGTSLTIQCQVDSQVTMMFWYRQQPGQSLTLIATANQGSEATYESGFVIDKFPISRPNLTFSTLTVSNMSPEDSSIYLCSVADPNQPQHFGDGTRLSIL.

The CDR3 DNA reads TGTGCCAGCAGATTTCGAAACGGGGAGCTGTTTTTT. This codes for CASRFRNGELFF. The gene calls are TRBV12-3 or TRBV12-4 and TRBJ2-2; D is unclear. The CDR3 contains 12 residues. Trimming took off 6 bases at V and 7 bases at J, with 9 bases between the two ends.

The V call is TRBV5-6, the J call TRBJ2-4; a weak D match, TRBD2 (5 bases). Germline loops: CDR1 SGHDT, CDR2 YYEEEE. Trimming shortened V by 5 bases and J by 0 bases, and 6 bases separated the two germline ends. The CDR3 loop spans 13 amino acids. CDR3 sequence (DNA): TGTGCCAGCAGGGGAGTAGCCAAAAACATTCAGTACTTC. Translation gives CASRGVAKNIQYF.

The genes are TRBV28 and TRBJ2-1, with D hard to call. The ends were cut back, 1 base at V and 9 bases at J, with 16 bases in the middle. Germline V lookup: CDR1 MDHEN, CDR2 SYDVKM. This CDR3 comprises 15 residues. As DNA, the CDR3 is TGTGCCAGCAGTTTATCGCTTAGTGGCGTGGGTGAGCAGTTCTTC. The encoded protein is CASSLSLSGVGEQFF.

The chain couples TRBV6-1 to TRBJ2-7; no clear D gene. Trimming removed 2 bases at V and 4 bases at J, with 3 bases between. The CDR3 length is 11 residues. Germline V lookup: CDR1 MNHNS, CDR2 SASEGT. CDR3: CASSELYEQYF. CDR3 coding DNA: TGTGCCAGCAGTGAATTGTACGAGCAGTACTTC.

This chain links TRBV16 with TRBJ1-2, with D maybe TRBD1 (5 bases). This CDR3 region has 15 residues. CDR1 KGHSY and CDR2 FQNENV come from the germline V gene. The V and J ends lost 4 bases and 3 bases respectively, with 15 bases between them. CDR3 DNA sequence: TGTGCCAGCAGCCCCTCCCGGGGCTGGGACTATGGCTACACCTTC. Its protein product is CASSPSRGWDYGYTF.

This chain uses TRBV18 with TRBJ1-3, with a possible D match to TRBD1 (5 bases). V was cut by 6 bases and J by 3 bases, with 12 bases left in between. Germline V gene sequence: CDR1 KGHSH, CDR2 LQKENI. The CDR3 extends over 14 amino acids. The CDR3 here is CASSSRVDGNTIYF. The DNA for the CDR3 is TGTGCCAGCTCGTCCAGGGTAGATGGAAACACCATATATTTT.

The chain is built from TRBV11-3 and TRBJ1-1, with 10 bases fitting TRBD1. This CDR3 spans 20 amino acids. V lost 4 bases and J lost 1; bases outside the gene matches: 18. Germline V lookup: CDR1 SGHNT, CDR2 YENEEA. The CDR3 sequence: CASSSQGGTGVRGRNTEAFF. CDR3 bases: TGTGCCAGCAGCTCCCAAGGGGGGACAGGGGTCCGGGGAAGGAACACTGAAGCTTTCTTT.

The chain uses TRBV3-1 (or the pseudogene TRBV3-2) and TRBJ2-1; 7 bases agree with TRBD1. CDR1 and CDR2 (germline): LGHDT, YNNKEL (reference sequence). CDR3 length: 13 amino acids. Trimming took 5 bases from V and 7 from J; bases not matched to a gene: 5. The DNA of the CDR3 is TGTGCCAGCAGCGCGTGGACAGGTAATGAGCAGTTCTTC. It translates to CASSAWTGNEQFF.

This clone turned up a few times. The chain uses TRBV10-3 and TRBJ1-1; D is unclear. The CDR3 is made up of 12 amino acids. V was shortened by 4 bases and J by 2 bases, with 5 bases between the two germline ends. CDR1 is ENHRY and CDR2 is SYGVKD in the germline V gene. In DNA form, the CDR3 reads TGTGCCATCAGTGGACAAAACACTGAAGCTTTCTTT. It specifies CAISGQNTEAFF.

DNA of the CDR3: TGCAGCGTCAAGGGGGGTCAGGGTCCAGATACGCAGTATTTT. Its translation is CSVKGGQGPDTQYF. The rearrangement links TRBV29-1 to TRBJ2-3; D tentatively fits TRBD1 or TRBD2 (6 bases each). This CDR3 contains 14 residues. With 6 bases removed from V and 4 bases from J, the gap between germline ends came to 17 bases. Germline loops: CDR1 SQVTM, CDR2 ANQGSEA.

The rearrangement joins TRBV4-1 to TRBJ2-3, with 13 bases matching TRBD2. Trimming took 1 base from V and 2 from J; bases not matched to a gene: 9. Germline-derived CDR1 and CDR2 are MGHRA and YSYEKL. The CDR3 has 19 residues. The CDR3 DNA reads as TGCGCCAGCAGCCAAGGACTAGCGGGAGGTATGGGGATCACAGATACGCAGTATTTT. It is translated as CASSQGLAGGMGITDTQYF.

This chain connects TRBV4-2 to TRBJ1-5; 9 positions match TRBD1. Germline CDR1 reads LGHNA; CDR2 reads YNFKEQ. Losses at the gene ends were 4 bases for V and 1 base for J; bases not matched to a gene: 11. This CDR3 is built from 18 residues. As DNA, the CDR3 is TGTGCCAGCAGCCTCGGGGACACCGGGACAGGGAGCAATCAGCCCCAGCATTTT. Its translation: CASSLGDTGTGSNQPQHF.

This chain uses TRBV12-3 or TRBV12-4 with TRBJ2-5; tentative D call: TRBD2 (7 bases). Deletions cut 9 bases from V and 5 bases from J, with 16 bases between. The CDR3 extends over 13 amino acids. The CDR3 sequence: CASHEGGLETQYF. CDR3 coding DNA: TGTGCCAGTCACGAGGGGGGGTTGGAGACCCAGTACTTC.

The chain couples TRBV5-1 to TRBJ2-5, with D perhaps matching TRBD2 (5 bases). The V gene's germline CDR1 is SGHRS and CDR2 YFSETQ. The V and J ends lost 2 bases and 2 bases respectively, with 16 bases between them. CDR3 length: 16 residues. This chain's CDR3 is CASSLGSVRDQETQYF. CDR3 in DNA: TGCGCCAGCAGCTTAGGTAGCGTGAGGGATCAAGAGACCCAGTACTTC.